The clone carrying this T cell receptor beta chain came up a few times. Its specificity is not known. This entry comes from a study of molecular identifiers for immune sequencing clone quantification. The CDR3 loop spans 15 amino acids. With 7 bases removed from V and 5 bases from J, the gap between germline ends came to 20 bases. Findings of the study overall: Highly expanded clone sizes could be underestimated through barcode sharing by identical TCR molecules.

Methods described previously were used for bulk TCR libraries, and listed TCR primers were applied. TCRdb processed the PCR reads anew with MiXCR; each CDR3 protein has one entry. The sample gives hundreds of thousands of distinct CDR3 sequences, 15% to 20% of which show up once; 0.75% to 0.95% is in the top ten. The TCR comes from a human donor in good health. Some libraries in this study had Jurkat cell RNA spiked in. Sequencing used naive CD8+ T cells from blood, with Jurkat cell RNA spiked in. Subset here: FACS-sorted CD8+CD4-CCR7+CD45RA+ naive T cells. The chain recombines TRBV12-3 or TRBV12-4 with TRBJ2-5, with D uncertain. The CDR3, as DNA: TGTGCCAGCACCACTCCGGAGTACTTCATGGAGACCCAGTACTTC. This translates into CASTTPEYFMETQYF.